This passage covers 10 T cell receptor beta chains from one sample sequenced in a study of T cell repertoires in cytomegalovirus infection. Antigens for these TCRs are unknown. TCRdb re-called the reads through MiXCR, storing one row per CDR3 protein. There are hundreds of thousands of distinct CDR3 sequences in the sample; more than 25% occur only once, and over 12% lies in the top ten. The sample consisted of cultured CD8+ T cells from PBMCs, taken from culture after CMV antigen stimulation. Receptors were obtained from a human donor in good health (CMV status not recorded). Some clones in this sample may be carry-over from other donors' samples.

The rearrangement joins TRBV11-2 to TRBJ2-3; no clear D. The CDR3 is 15 amino acids. Trimming cost V 5 bases and J 3 bases, with 15 bases left between them. The V gene's germline CDR1 is SGHAT and CDR2 FQNNGV. The CDR3 DNA is TGTGCCAGCAGCCCTCAATTCCTCGCTACAGATACGCAGTATTTT. This codes for CASSPQFLATDTQYF. The full variable domain, rest sourced from reference TRBV11-2 and TRBJ2-3, is EAGVAQSPRYKIIEKRQSVAFWCNPISGHATLYWYQQILGQGPKLLIQFQNNGVVDDSQLPKDRFSAERLKGVDSTLKIQPAKLEDSAVYLCASSPQFLATDTQYFGPGTRLTVL.

The genes are TRBV11-2 and TRBJ1-6, with no clear D. V gave up 0 bases and J gave up 8 bases, with 11 bases separating them. The V gene's germline CDR1 is SGHAT and CDR2 FQNNGV. The CDR3 sequence is 15 residues long. For the CDR3, the DNA is TGTGCCAGCAGCTTAGACGGGAGTTGGGATTCACCCCTCCACTTT. Its translation: CASSLDGSWDSPLHF.

In this sample, this clonotype turned up a few times. The DNA of the CDR3 is TGTGCCAGCAGAGACCGACAGGCACCTAACACTGAAGCTTTCTTT. Translating it yields CASRDRQAPNTEAFF. The rearrangement links TRBV27 to TRBJ1-1; tentative D call: TRBD1 (6 bases). The CDR3 is made up of 15 amino acids. V was shortened by 6 bases and J by 2 bases, with 16 bases between the two germline ends. The germline gives CDR1 MNHEY, CDR2 SMNVEV (reference sequence).

This clonotype was counted between two and nine times. V and J are TRBV6-2 or TRBV6-3 and TRBJ2-3; 10 bases are a match to TRBD2. CDR1 MNHEY and CDR2 SVGEGT come from the germline V gene. The CDR3 is 17 residues long. V shed 2 bases, J shed 2 bases, and the junction held 7 bases outside the gene matches. CDR3 amino acids: CASSYVAGGPHTDTQYF. CDR3 nucleotides: TGTGCCAGCAGTTACGTAGCGGGGGGCCCGCACACAGATACGCAGTATTTT.

At least ten counts were recorded for this clonotype. V is TRBV7-2 and J is TRBJ1-2; D is possibly TRBD1 (5 bases). Germline V CDR1 and CDR2: SGHTA, FQGNSA. The CDR3 is made up of 17 amino acids. V lost 3 bases to trimming and J lost 0 bases, with 17 bases between them. CDR3 in amino acids: CASSFQGRGLTNYGYTF. The DNA of the CDR3 is TGTGCCAGCAGCTTCCAGGGCCGAGGCCTTACTAACTATGGCTACACCTTC.

The chain carries TRBV10-3 and TRBJ2-5; 9 bases map to TRBD1. The V gene end was trimmed by 8 bases and the J gene end by 4 bases; junction bases not matched to a gene: 14. This CDR3 contains 16 residues. Germline values: CDR1 ENHRY, CDR2 SYGVKD. CDR3 sequence (DNA): TGTGCCATCGGTGTTCTCGCTGACAGGGGGATAGAGACCCAGTACTTC. This gives the protein CAIGVLADRGIETQYF.

The V and J genes are TRBV12-3 or TRBV12-4 and TRBJ1-6, with D uncertain. The CDR3 loop spans 14 amino acids. Trimming removed 1 base from V and 6 bases from J, with 7 bases in between. CDR3 sequence (DNA): TGTGCCAGCAGTTTAGGGCCGATTAATTCACCCCTCCACTTT. This gives the protein CASSLGPINSPLHF.

This clonotype has a handful of counts. The genes are TRBV7-6 and TRBJ2-5, with 8 bases matching TRBD2. After removal of 4 bases from V and 5 bases from J, the junction contained 12 bases not matched to a gene. This CDR3 spans 16 amino acids. Germline V gives CDR1 SGHVS, CDR2 FNYEAQ. DNA of the CDR3: TGTGCCAGCAGCTCTGGGCTAGCGGGTTGGGGGGAGACCCAGTACTTC. It codes for CASSSGLAGWGETQYF.

Points on this clonotype: This may come from a read error, since a much larger clone is one base off. This chain uses TRBV7-8 with TRBJ1-1; D possibly corresponds to TRBD1 (5 bases). Germline V gene data show CDR1 as SGHVS and CDR2 as FQNEAQ. CDR3 size: 13 residues. This CDR3 is CVSIPQGNTEAFF. The CDR3 DNA reads TGTGTCAGCATCCCCCAGGGGAACACTGAAGCTTTCTTT.

V gene TRBV6-4 combines with J gene TRBJ2-5; a possible D gene is TRBD2 (5 bases). The ends were cut back, 6 bases at V and 4 bases at J, with 12 bases in the middle. This CDR3 spans 13 amino acids. The germline V gene encodes CDR1 MRHNA and CDR2 SNTAGT. For the CDR3, the DNA is TGTGCCAGCAGCGAGCCCCGGGGAGAGACCCAGTACTTC. Residues: CASSEPRGETQYF.